One sample yielded the 15 T cell receptor beta chains listed below, sequenced in a study of human CD8 memory T cell subsets. It was UMI-labeled 5' RACE by which the TCR beta libraries were made. TCRdb re-called the 5' RACE reads and shows each CDR3 protein once, DNA omitted. The sample includes around 10,000 distinct CDR3 sequences. Sequencing input: CD8+ T cells from PBMCs. These TCRs come from a human donor in good health.

The chain recombines TRBV3-1 with TRBJ1-1; with no DNA, the TCRdb D assignment of TRBD1 cannot be verified. This CDR3 region has 16 residues. Germline CDR1 is LGHDT and CDR2 is YNNKEL (reference sequence). The CDR3 reads CASSQSPRGVNTEAFF.

The J gene is TRBJ2-3, the V gene TRBV28; checking the TCRdb D call of TRBD2 is not possible without DNA. The CDR3 is 16 amino acids. CDR1 is MDHEN and CDR2 is SYDVKM in the germline V gene. CDR3 sequence: CASSPRTGPYTDTQYF.

J is TRBJ1-2 and V is TRBV6-6; as DNA is missing, the TRBD1 call by TCRdb cannot be tested. The CDR3 has 15 residues. Germline assignment: CDR1 MNHNY and CDR2 SVGAGI (reference sequence). CDR3: CASSSGQGASHGYTF.

Judged by frequency, this clonotype is medium-sized. The CDR3 here is CAISESGGNNQPQHF. The J gene is TRBJ1-5, the V gene TRBV10-3; TCRdb gives TRBD1 as the D gene, but with no DNA this cannot be confirmed. The CDR3 contains 15 residues. Germline CDR1 ENHRY, CDR2 SYGVKD.

J is TRBJ2-1 and V is TRBV10-3; TCRdb selects TRBD1, and the lack of DNA leaves this call unchecked. CDR1 ENHRY and CDR2 SYGVKD come from the germline V gene. The CDR3 loop spans 11 amino acids. Here the CDR3 reads CAIQSGGEQFF.

The chain joins TRBV9 to TRBJ2-1. The CDR3 is 15 residues long. Germline V gene data show CDR1 as SGDLS and CDR2 as YYNGEE. CDR3 loop: CASSVGGRAYNEQFF.

The chain employs TRBV29-1 and TRBJ2-1; TCRdb reports TRBD2, a call that lacks DNA to check it against. The germline CDR1 and CDR2 sequences are SQVTM and ANQGSEA. The CDR3 is 11 residues long. CDR3: CSARDYREQFF.

The rearrangement joins TRBV4-1 to TRBJ2-7; the D gene TCRdb calls, TRBD1, cannot be checked with no DNA. This CDR3 has 14 residues. The germline gives CDR1 MGHRA, CDR2 YSYEKL. The CDR3 here is CASSQVSGSHEQYF.

This clonotype ranks as medium-sized in terms of frequency. The rearrangement links TRBV7-2 to TRBJ2-7; TCRdb's D gene call, TRBD1, goes unchecked for lack of DNA. Germline CDR1 and CDR2: SGHTA and FQGNSA. The CDR3 has 14 residues. The CDR3 spells CASSLGQGFYEQYF.

This chain joins TRBV4-3 and TRBJ2-3; TCRdb lists TRBD1, though no DNA is available to test this call. Germline V gene sequence: CDR1 LGHNA, CDR2 YSLEER. The CDR3 covers 15 residues. The CDR3 reads CASSQDRQGTDTQYF.

The chain joins TRBV7-2 to TRBJ2-2; TCRdb selects TRBD2, and the lack of DNA leaves this call unchecked. CDR1 and CDR2 from the germline V gene are SGHTA and FQGNSA. The CDR3 totals 17 residues. The CDR3 sequence is CASSLGAGNTPTGELFF.

The CDR3: CASCPIDGGEQYF. The chain joins TRBV9 to TRBJ2-7; TCRdb proposes TRBD1, but this gene call is untestable without DNA. The CDR3 extends over 13 amino acids. Germline CDR1 and CDR2: SGDLS and YYNGEE.

The chain is built from TRBV7-2 and TRBJ2-7; TCRdb lists TRBD1, though no DNA is available to test this call. CDR3 size: 15 residues. From germline, CDR1 is SGHTA and CDR2 FQGNSA. The CDR3 loop reads CASNPYGDRAYEQYF.

The chain links TRBV7-9 to TRBJ2-7. Germline V gene data show CDR1 as SEHNR and CDR2 as FQNEAQ (reference sequence). The CDR3 has 15 residues. The CDR3 loop is CASSLAREISYEQYF.

J is TRBJ2-7 and V is TRBV5-5; TCRdb calls TRBD2, which cannot be checked without DNA. Germline CDR1 and CDR2: SGHKS and YYEKEE (reference sequence). The CDR3 sequence is 16 residues long. CDR3: CASSLSAGRVDYEQYF.